These T cell receptor beta chains were read from a single sample in a study of blood T cell repertoires in COVID-19. TCRdb's table, derived via immunoSEQ multiplex PCR, lists solely in-frame clones and lacks some. The data contain more than 85,000 clones, approximately 82% of them singletons. Sequencing input: peripheral blood. The source of these receptors is a man aged 65 to 79 with acute or convalescent COVID-19. CDR3s leave out the opening cysteine and the closing phenylalanine or tryptophan. Rows may omit the clone size; those that give it use once, few, many or a size class.

TRBJ2-1,-,TRBV7-9,ASSLGASDEQF
TRBJ1-1,-,TRBV7-9,ASRTGGTEAF
TRBJ2-1,-,TRBV6-5,ASSYGRASGSHEQF
TRBJ1-1,-,TRBV2,ASREDRARTEAF
TRBJ2-3,-,TRBV29-1,SVVAESTDTQY
TRBJ1-5,-,TRBV5-1,ASRENSNQPQH
TRBJ1-1,once,TRBV28,ASSLYGRTEAF
TRBJ1-3,-,TRBV27,ASSFAGQGYTIY
TRBJ1-2,-,TRBV30,AWNGQTYGYT
TRBJ1-3,-,TRBV3-1/TRBV3-2,ASSQAQGLDTIY
TRBJ2-5,-,TRBV5-1,ASSLSGTEFQETQY